This T cell receptor beta chain was observed in a study of shared clonotypes between healthy human individuals. Whole-study findings and limits: Several donors held about 5% of naive CD4 clonotypes in common.

For this clone: Its cognate antigen is unknown.

V shed 2 bases and J shed 2 bases, with 8 bases lying between them. The CDR3 loop spans 14 amino acids. Looked up from germline, CDR1 is KGHSH and CDR2 is LQKENI. 150 to 250 ng DNA, about 28,000 T cell genomes, went into each sorted-subset replicate PCR. Repertoires were generated with immunoSEQ multiplex PCR, while TCRdb's copy carries only in-frame clones and drops some. The sample includes approximately 1.5 million clones, approximately 98.5% of them seen just once. The chain links TRBV18 to TRBJ2-3, with unresolved D. The specimen was naive CD4+ T cells sorted from blood. Regarding subset: CD45RA+ positively selected. This receptor was identified in a man aged 30 to 39 in good health. The CDR3 nucleotides read TGTGCCAGCTCACCAATCACCGTCACAGATACGCAGTATTTT. Protein sequence: CASSPITVTDTQYF.